This TCR beta chain was identified during a study of blood T cell repertoires in COVID-19 (TCRdb year 2020). For the study in its entirety: Collaborator samples came from the United States, Italy and Spain and covered acute and convalescent phases of COVID-19. The material from the prospective study consisted of cDNA or gDNA derived from T cells, B-cell-depleted T cells, or PBMCs. A freely available public database, intended as a resource for researchers studying the immune response to SARS-CoV-2, is where the repertoires were released. Subjects who had been exposed to COVID-19, were actively infected with it, or had recovered from it provided the deeply sampled blood TCRbeta repertoires that made up the dataset. A de-identified subject ID, COVID-19 status, age in years and sex were almost always included in the sample metadata. HLA class I and class II types, where available, came from metadata supplied by the sample provider rather than from assay-based typing. Samples were obtained from the ongoing ImmuneRACE study (first 160 participants) and from over 1,000 subjects provided by 6 global collaborators.

On this clone itself: There is no known antigen for this receptor. No much larger clone exists at a distance of one base, and base qualities are not known.

What the research found in general, with its limitations: How much clinical and demographic metadata was included differed by source and by participant, and the metadata was provided uncurated.

TCRbeta CDR3 regions were amplified from genomic DNA using the immunoSEQ Assay, a bias-controlled multiplex PCR. Under the source paper's analysis protocol: Nucleated cell counts per sample were estimated from amplification of reference gene primers within the assay. To quantify the absolute abundance of each unique TCRbeta CDR3 rearrangement, sequence reads were collapsed and filtered. Productive Simpson clonality was computed per sample as the square root of Simpson's diversity index over productive rearrangements. This is the immuneACCESS table as TCRdb keeps it, with only in-frame sequences that have V and J called. A part of the clones is gone; compared with another copy, unresolved V genes explain less than half, and the rest is unexplained. The V and J calls and clone size are taken from that table; D and trimming were inferred from the DNA. In this sample the table shows 150,000 to 200,000 clones, more than 75% of which occur a single time. Around 1.2% of the sample lies in the top ten.

Participants in the prospective study were enrolled through a virtual design, were aged roughly 18 to 100 years, and lived in 24 United States geographic areas. In the prospective study, cohorts were assigned on the basis of participant-reported clinical history obtained from a screening survey and a study questionnaire. Each participant in the prospective study had whole blood, serum and a nasopharyngeal or oropharyngeal swab collected by mobile phlebotomists. Participants in the prospective study had the option to provide additional blood draws and questionnaires over a roughly 2-month period. Prospective study blood samples were shipped either frozen or at room temperature before DNA extraction. The TCR comes from a human donor with acute COVID-19. The donor label of this sample is uncertain. Sequenced input: PBMCs or T cells enriched from blood (not recorded which).

The CDR3 sequence is CATSRDEGVEAFF. The DNA reads TGTGCCACCAGCAGAGATGAGGGGGTTGAAGCTTTCTTT. This sequence uses TRBV15 and TRBJ1-1; possibly the D gene is TRBD1, per 6 matching bases. Reading the germline V gene (reference sequence) gives CDR1 LNHNV and CDR2 YYDKDF. V and J are truncated by 0 bases and 7 bases respectively, leaving an intervening sequence of 9 bases. The CDR3 goes from the cysteine to the phenylalanine over 13 residues. Only the CDR3 DNA is retained, 39 bases long and in frame from the first base.